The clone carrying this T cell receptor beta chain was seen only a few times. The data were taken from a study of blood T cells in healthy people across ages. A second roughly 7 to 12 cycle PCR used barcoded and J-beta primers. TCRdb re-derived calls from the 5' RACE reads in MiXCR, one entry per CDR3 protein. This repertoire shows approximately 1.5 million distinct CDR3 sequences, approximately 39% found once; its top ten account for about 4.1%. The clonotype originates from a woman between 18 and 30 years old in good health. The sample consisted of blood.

The CDR3 DNA follows: TGCAGCGTCCGACCGGGACAGGGTGGTGCAACTAATGAAAAACTGTTTTTT. Encoded protein: CSVRPGQGGATNEKLFF. J is TRBJ1-4 and V is TRBV29-1; 9 nucleotides align to TRBD1. Germline CDR1 reads SQVTM; CDR2 reads ANQGSEA. The ends lost 6 bases at V and 0 bases at J; junction bases unmatched: 11. CDR3 length equals 17 residues.